Presented here are 26 T cell receptor beta chains from one specimen sequenced in a study of shared clonotypes between healthy human individuals. The assay was immunoSEQ multiplex PCR, and TCRdb's table has in-frame clones only and misses some. Of about 2.4 million clones listed, 93% are singletons. The specimen sequenced was naive CD4+ T cells from PBMCs. This sample's subset: CD45RA+ positively selected. Source of these receptors: a man aged 18 to 29 in good health. Some clones in this sample may be carry-over from other donors' samples.

The CDR3: CASRGAGDSNEQFF. CDR3 DNA: TGTGCCAGCAGGGGAGCGGGAGATAGCAATGAGCAGTTCTTC. The genes are TRBV28 and TRBJ2-1; 8 bases match TRBD2. The ends lost 6 bases at V and 6 bases at J; junction bases unmatched: 7. Germline V lookup: CDR1 MDHEN, CDR2 SYDVKM. CDR3 length: 14 amino acids.

The chain uses TRBV6-5 and TRBJ1-5; D is uncertain. The V gene lost 8 bases and the J gene lost 6 bases, with 8 bases spanning the gap. The germline gives CDR1 MNHEY, CDR2 SVGAGI. This CDR3 region has 11 residues. The CDR3 DNA is TGTGCCAGCGGAATGAGTCAGCCCCAGCATTTT. Amino acid sequence: CASGMSQPQHF.

The V and J genes are TRBV14 and TRBJ2-4; D unresolved. The CDR3 length is 14 residues. Trimming left V 4 bases short and J 2 bases short, with 9 bases between. The germline V gene encodes CDR1 SGHDN and CDR2 FVKESK. In nucleotides, the CDR3 is TGTGCCAGCAGCCCCCAGGATACCAAAAACATTCAGTACTTC. It codes for CASSPQDTKNIQYF.

The J gene is TRBJ2-1, the V gene TRBV5-1; 8 bases match TRBD2. The CDR3 spans 16 residues. J was trimmed by 4 bases and V by 0 bases; bases with no gene match: 6. CDR1 SGHRS and CDR2 YFSETQ come from the germline V gene. In DNA form, the CDR3 reads TGCGCCAGCAGCTTGGAGGGTAGCGGGGCATACAATGAGCAGTTCTTC. Its translation is CASSLEGSGAYNEQFF.

The rearrangement joins TRBV11-1 to TRBJ2-7; D gene uncertain. The V gene's germline CDR1 is SGHAT and CDR2 FQDESV (reference sequence). The V end was cut by 7 bases, the J end by 1 base, with 23 bases between. This CDR3 is 17 amino acids long. In nucleotides, the CDR3 is TGTGCCAGCACCCCCGGGCGGTTGTCAGGATCGTCCTACGAGCAGTACTTC. Its translation: CASTPGRLSGSSYEQYF.

The V call is TRBV28, the J call TRBJ2-7, with 9 nucleotides matching TRBD1. Germline lookup yields CDR1 MDHEN and CDR2 SYDVKM. After removal of 7 bases from V and 4 bases from J, the junction contained 8 bases not matched to a gene. The CDR3 is made up of 14 amino acids. The CDR3 coding sequence is TGTGCCAGCAAAACGCGGGACAGGGCGTACGAGCAGTACTTC. As protein: CASKTRDRAYEQYF. The full variable domain, in which reference TRBV28 and TRBJ2-7 provide the parts outside the CDR3, is DVKVTQSSRYLVKRTGEKVFLECVQDMDHENMFWYRQDPGLGLRLIYFSYDVKMKEKGDIPEGYSVSREKKERFSLILESASTNQTSMYLCASKTRDRAYEQYFGPGTRLTVT.

J is TRBJ1-2 and V is TRBV28; possibly TRBD1 for D (5 bases). V shed 4 bases and J shed 2 bases, with 14 bases lying between them. This CDR3 has 15 residues. Germline CDR1 is MDHEN and CDR2 is SYDVKM. The CDR3 is CASSSRGFSNYGYTF. The CDR3 DNA sequence: TGTGCCAGCAGTTCCCGGGGGTTTTCAAACTATGGCTACACCTTC.

This chain connects TRBV9 to TRBJ2-3; D unresolved. V lost 2 bases to trimming and J lost 0 bases, with 4 bases between them. The CDR3 totals 13 residues. Germline CDR1 and CDR2: SGDLS and YYNGEE. The CDR3 loop reads CASSVRSTDTQYF. For the CDR3, the DNA is TGTGCCAGCAGCGTTCGGAGCACAGATACGCAGTATTTT. The full variable domain, its missing parts supplied by reference TRBV9 and TRBJ2-3, is DSGVTQTPKHLITATGQRVTLRCSPRSGDLSVYWYQQSLDQGLQFLIQYYNGEERAKGNILERFSAQQFPDLHSELNLSSLELGDSALYFCASSVRSTDTQYFGPGTRLTVL.

This clone showed up just a few times. Other DNA sequences in this specimen translate into the identical CDR3. The chain links TRBV5-1 to TRBJ1-1; D is undetermined. This CDR3 has 13 amino acids. The V gene lost 4 bases and the J gene lost 3 bases, with 10 bases spanning the gap. CDR1 is SGHRS and CDR2 is YFSETQ in the germline V gene. The CDR3 DNA reads TGCGCCAGCAGCCTTTCGGCGGACACTGAAGCTTTCTTT. This gives the protein CASSLSADTEAFF. The full variable domain, rest sourced from reference TRBV5-1 and TRBJ1-1, is KAGVTQTPRYLIKTRGQQVTLSCSPISGHRSVSWYQQTPGQGLQFLFEYFSETQRNKGNFPGRFSGRQFSNSRSEMNVSTLELGDSALYLCASSLSADTEAFFGQGTRLTVV.

This clone came up once. V and J are TRBV30 and TRBJ2-7, with TRBD2 identical over 12 bases. The CDR3 has 14 residues. Looked up from germline, CDR1 is GTSNPN and CDR2 is SVGIG (reference sequence). Unmatched junction bases numbered 2, after V lost 1 base and J lost 4 bases. This CDR3 reads CAWSELAGGYEQYF. CDR3 DNA: TGTGCCTGGAGTGAACTAGCGGGAGGATACGAGCAGTACTTC. The variable domain in full, completed from reference TRBV30 and TRBJ2-7, reads SQTIHQWPATLVQPVGSPLSLECTVEGTSNPNLYWYRQAAGRGLQLLFYSVGIGQISSEVPQNLSASRPQDRQFILSSKKLLLSDSGFYLCAWSELAGGYEQYFGPGTRLTVT.

V gene TRBV6-5 combines with J gene TRBJ1-2; D remains ambiguous. Germline loops: CDR1 MNHEY, CDR2 SVGAGI. V was pared by 6 bases and J by 0 bases, with 11 bases between. The CDR3 extends over 14 amino acids. DNA of the CDR3: TGTGCCAGCAGACTCGACGGTTCTAACTATGGCTACACCTTC. The encoded protein is CASRLDGSNYGYTF.

The rearrangement links TRBV6-6 to TRBJ2-3; D is undetermined. This CDR3 has 16 residues. CDR1 and CDR2 (germline): MNHNY, SVGAGI (reference sequence). Trimming took off 4 bases at V and 0 bases at J, with 14 bases between the two ends. Here the CDR3 DNA reads TGTGCCAGCAGTTTACTGGCCGGAGCTAGCACAGATACGCAGTATTTT. It yields the protein CASSLLAGASTDTQYF.

The rearrangement uses TRBV27 and TRBJ2-1; the D is unclear. This CDR3 contains 14 residues. V lost 1 base and J lost 15, with 19 bases in between. Germline V gives CDR1 MNHEY, CDR2 SMNVEV (reference sequence). The CDR3 is CASSLFGRGVRLFF. The CDR3 DNA is TGTGCCAGCAGTTTATTTGGACGTGGGGTCCGTTTGTTCTTC.

V gene TRBV5-1 combines with J gene TRBJ1-1; 7 bases are shared with TRBD1. Unmatched junction bases numbered 7, after V lost 4 bases and J lost 1 base. The germline V gene encodes CDR1 SGHRS and CDR2 YFSETQ. CDR3 size: 15 residues. CDR3 sequence reads: CASSGLTGKNTEAFF. In DNA form, the CDR3 reads TGCGCCAGCAGCGGACTGACAGGGAAGAACACTGAAGCTTTCTTT.

The genes are TRBV11-2 and TRBJ2-1, with D unclear. This CDR3 has 12 amino acids. Looked up from germline, CDR1 is SGHAT and CDR2 is FQNNGV. V was shortened by 5 bases and J by 7 bases, with 9 bases between the two germline ends. CDR3 region: CASSPPGNEQFF. DNA of the CDR3: TGTGCCAGCAGCCCCCCCGGGAATGAGCAGTTCTTC. The full variable domain, its missing parts supplied by reference TRBV11-2 and TRBJ2-1, is EAGVAQSPRYKIIEKRQSVAFWCNPISGHATLYWYQQILGQGPKLLIQFQNNGVVDDSQLPKDRFSAERLKGVDSTLKIQPAKLEDSAVYLCASSPPGNEQFFGPGTRLTVL.

The V call is TRBV25-1, the J call TRBJ1-2; 8 bases align to TRBD1. Germline-derived CDR1 and CDR2 are MGHDK and SYGVNS. The CDR3 covers 12 residues. V dropped 9 bases and J dropped 6; count of bases not matched to a gene: 6. DNA of the CDR3: TGTGCCAGTGTACAGGGGGTCAATGGCTACACCTTC. Residues: CASVQGVNGYTF.

The V and J genes are TRBV28 and TRBJ2-7; no definite D call. CDR3 length: 12 residues. Germline V gene data show CDR1 as MDHEN and CDR2 as SYDVKM. Trimming pared 4 bases from V and 5 bases from J, leaving 9 bases between. CDR3 sequence (DNA): TGTGCCAGCAGTTCAAATAGGAACGAGCAGTACTTC. Translation: CASSSNRNEQYF.

The genes are TRBV5-5 and TRBJ1-2, with TRBD1 identical over 7 bases. J was trimmed by 4 bases and V by 0 bases; bases with no gene match: 18. The length of the CDR3 is 19 residues. From germline, CDR1 is SGHKS and CDR2 YYEKEE (reference sequence). DNA of the CDR3: TGTGCCAGCAGCTTGGTCCAGGGGGAACGTGGTGGACGTTCCTATGGCTACACCTTC. This encodes CASSLVQGERGGRSYGYTF.

The chain has TRBV21-1 and TRBJ1-5. TRBV21-1 has pseudogene status. The CDR3 is 15 residues long. CDR3 sequence reads: CASRPGGRFNQPQHF. In nucleotides, the CDR3 is TGTGCCAGCCGGCCCGGAGGGCGCTTCAATCAGCCCCAGCATTTT.

The chain links TRBV5-1 to TRBJ2-2, with D unresolved. V dropped 4 bases and J dropped 6 bases, with 16 bases sitting between them. The CDR3 covers 15 residues. Germline V gives CDR1 SGHRS, CDR2 YFSETQ. The CDR3 is CASSPDGSRPGELFF. The CDR3 nucleotides read TGCGCCAGCAGCCCGGACGGATCCCGACCCGGGGAGCTGTTTTTT.

The V gene is TRBV5-4, the J gene TRBJ2-5, with a tentative D call TRBD2 (5 bases). V was shortened by 2 bases and J by 5 bases, with 19 bases between the two germline ends. CDR1 is SGHNT, CDR2 YYREEE, per germline (reference sequence). The CDR3 extends over 16 amino acids. The CDR3 sequence: CASSLGRTRTWETQYF. The CDR3 DNA reads as TGTGCCAGCAGCTTAGGGAGAACAAGGACGTGGGAGACCCAGTACTTC.

Concerning this clone itself: The same CDR3 arises from other DNA sequences in this sample as well. The V and J genes are TRBV9 and TRBJ2-3, with 10 bases aligning to TRBD2. Germline loops: CDR1 SGDLS, CDR2 YYNGEE. Germline trimming cut 2 bases from V and 3 bases from J; bases unmatched to any gene: 0. CDR3 length: 14 amino acids. The CDR3 DNA reads TGTGCCAGCAGCGTTAGCGGGAGGACAGATACGCAGTATTTT. Its translation: CASSVSGRTDTQYF.

The chain employs TRBV4-3 and TRBJ1-2; TRBD1 matches at 8 bases. Germline V CDR1 and CDR2: LGHNA, YSLEER. This CDR3 comprises 16 residues. Germline trimming cut 0 bases from V and 5 bases from J; bases unmatched to any gene: 8. The CDR3, as DNA: TGCGCCAGCAGCCAAGATCTGCCAGGGGGCTGGTATGGCTACACCTTC. The encoded protein is CASSQDLPGGWYGYTF.

This chain uses TRBV5-4 with TRBJ2-6, with D uncertain. The CDR3 consists of 16 residues. Trimming stripped 4 bases from V and 3 bases from J, with 14 bases between. Germline V gene lookup returns CDR1 SGHNT and CDR2 YYREEE (reference sequence). CDR3 sequence (DNA): TGTGCCAGCAGCCAGGTTCCTCAGGTTGGGGCCAACGTCCTGACTTTC. Its translation: CASSQVPQVGANVLTF.

The rearrangement joins TRBV4-2 to TRBJ2-1; D is unclear. V was clipped by 0 bases and J by 0 bases, with 15 bases between them. CDR3 length: 18 residues. The V gene's germline CDR1 is LGHNA and CDR2 YNFKEQ. The CDR3, as DNA: TGTGCCAGCAGCCAAGAGGAACTAACCTACCTCTCCTACAATGAGCAGTTCTTC. Amino acids: CASSQEELTYLSYNEQFF.

The gene calls are TRBV11-2 and TRBJ2-1; perhaps TRBD2 as D (6 bases). This CDR3 is built from 16 residues. CDR1 is SGHAT, CDR2 FQNNGV, per germline. The germline V and J ends were trimmed by 3 bases and 2 bases, with 14 bases remaining between them. The CDR3 sequence is CASSLNVAGPYNEQFF. The CDR3 DNA is TGTGCCAGCAGCTTGAATGTGGCGGGACCCTACAATGAGCAGTTCTTC.